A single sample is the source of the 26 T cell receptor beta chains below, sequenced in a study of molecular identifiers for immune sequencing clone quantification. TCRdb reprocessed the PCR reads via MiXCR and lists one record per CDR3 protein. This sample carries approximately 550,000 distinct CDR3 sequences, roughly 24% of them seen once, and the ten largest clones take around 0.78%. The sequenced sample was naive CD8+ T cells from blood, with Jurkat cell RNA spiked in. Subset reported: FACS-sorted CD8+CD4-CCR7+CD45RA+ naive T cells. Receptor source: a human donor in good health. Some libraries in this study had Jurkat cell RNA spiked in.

The CDR3, as DNA: TGTGCCAGCAGCTTAGGAGCTGACGGCTACAATGAGCAGTTCTTC. Protein product: CASSLGADGYNEQFF. The V gene is TRBV11-2, the J gene TRBJ2-1; D remains unclear. Germline V CDR1 and CDR2: SGHAT, FQNNGV. V lost 1 base and J 3 bases, leaving 10 bases between the germline ends. The CDR3 covers 15 residues.

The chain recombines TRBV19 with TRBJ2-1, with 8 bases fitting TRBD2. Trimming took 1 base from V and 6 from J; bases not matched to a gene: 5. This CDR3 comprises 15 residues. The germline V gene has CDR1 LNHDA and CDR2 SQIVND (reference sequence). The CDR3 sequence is CASSIGAGVRNEQFF. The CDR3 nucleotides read TGTGCCAGTAGTATAGGAGCGGGAGTACGCAATGAGCAGTTCTTC.

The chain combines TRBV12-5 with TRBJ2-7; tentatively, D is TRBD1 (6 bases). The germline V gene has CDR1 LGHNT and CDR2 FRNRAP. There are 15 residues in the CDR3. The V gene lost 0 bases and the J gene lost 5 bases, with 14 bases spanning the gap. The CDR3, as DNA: TGTGCTAGTGGTTTGGTAACAGGGCTCGCGGACGAGCAGTACTTC. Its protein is CASGLVTGLADEQYF.

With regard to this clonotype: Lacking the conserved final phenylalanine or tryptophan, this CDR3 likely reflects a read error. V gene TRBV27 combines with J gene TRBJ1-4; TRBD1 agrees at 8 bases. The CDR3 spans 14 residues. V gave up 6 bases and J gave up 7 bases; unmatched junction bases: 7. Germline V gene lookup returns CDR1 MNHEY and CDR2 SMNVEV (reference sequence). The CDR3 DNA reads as TGTGCCAGCAGGTCAGGGGGCAGTGGTGAAAAACTGTTTTCT. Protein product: CASRSGGSGEKLFS.

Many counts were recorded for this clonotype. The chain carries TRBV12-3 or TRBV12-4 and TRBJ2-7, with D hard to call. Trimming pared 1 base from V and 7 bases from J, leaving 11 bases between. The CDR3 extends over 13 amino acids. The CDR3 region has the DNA TGTGCCAGCAGTTTAGAGTTGGACGCTGAGCAGTACTTC. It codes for CASSLELDAEQYF.

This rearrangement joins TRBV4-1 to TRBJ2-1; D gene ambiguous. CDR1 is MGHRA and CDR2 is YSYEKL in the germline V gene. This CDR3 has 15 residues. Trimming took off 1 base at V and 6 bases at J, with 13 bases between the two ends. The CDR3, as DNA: TGCGCCAGCAGCCAAGCCCAAGGACCCTTCAATGAGCAGTTCTTC. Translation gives CASSQAQGPFNEQFF.

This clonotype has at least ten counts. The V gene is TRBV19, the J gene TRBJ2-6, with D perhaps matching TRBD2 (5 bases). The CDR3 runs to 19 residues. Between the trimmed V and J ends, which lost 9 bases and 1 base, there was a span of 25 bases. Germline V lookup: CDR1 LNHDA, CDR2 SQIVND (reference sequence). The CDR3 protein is CASSFDRDPQWSGANVLTF. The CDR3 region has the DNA TGTGCCAGCAGCTTTGACCGGGATCCCCAGTGGTCTGGGGCCAACGTCCTGACTTTC.

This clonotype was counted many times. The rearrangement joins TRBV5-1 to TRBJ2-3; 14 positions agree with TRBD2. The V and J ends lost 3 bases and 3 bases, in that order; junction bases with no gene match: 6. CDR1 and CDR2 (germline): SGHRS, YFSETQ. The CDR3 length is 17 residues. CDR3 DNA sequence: TGCGCCAGCAGCTCGAGGGGACTAGCGGGGGTGACAGATACGCAGTATTTT. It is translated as CASSSRGLAGVTDTQYF.

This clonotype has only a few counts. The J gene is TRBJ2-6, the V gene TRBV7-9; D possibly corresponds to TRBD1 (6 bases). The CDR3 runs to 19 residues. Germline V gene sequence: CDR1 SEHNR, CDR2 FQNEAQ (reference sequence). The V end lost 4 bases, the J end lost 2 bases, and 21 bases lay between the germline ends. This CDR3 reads CASSSNWATGSPGANVLTF. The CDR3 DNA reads TGTGCCAGCAGCTCGAATTGGGCTACAGGGTCCCCTGGGGCCAACGTCCTGACTTTC.

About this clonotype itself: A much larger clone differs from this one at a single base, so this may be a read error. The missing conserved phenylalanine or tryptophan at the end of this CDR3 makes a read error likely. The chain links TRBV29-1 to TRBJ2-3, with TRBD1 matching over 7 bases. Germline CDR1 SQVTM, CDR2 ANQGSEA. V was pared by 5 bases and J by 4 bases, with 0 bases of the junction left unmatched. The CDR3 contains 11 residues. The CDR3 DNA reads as TGCAGCGTTCAGGGGGCAGATACGCAGTATTCT. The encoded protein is CSVQGADTQYS.

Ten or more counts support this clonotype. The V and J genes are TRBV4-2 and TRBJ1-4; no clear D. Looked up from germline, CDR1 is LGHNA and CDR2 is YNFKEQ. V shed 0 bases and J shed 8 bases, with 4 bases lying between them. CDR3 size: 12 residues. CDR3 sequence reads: CASSQDGEKLFF. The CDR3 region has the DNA TGTGCCAGCAGCCAAGATGGGGAAAAACTGTTTTTT.

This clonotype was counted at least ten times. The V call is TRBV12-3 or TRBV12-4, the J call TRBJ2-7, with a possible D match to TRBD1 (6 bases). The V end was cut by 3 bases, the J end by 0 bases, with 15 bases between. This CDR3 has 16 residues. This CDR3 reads CASSFIGQSDSYEQYF. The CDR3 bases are TGTGCCAGCAGTTTTATCGGACAGAGTGACTCCTACGAGCAGTACTTC.

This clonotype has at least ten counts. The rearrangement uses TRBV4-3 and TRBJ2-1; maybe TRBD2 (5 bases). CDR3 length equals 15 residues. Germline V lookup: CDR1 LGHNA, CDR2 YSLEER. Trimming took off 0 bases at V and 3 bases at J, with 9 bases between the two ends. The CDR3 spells CASSQDRDDYNEQFF. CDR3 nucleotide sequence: TGCGCCAGCAGCCAAGATCGGGATGACTACAATGAGCAGTTCTTC.

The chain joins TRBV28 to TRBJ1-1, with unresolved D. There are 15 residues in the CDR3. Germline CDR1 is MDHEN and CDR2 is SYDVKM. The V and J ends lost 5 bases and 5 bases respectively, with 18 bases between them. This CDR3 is CASSLRGPRETEAFF. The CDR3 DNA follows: TGTGCCAGCAGTCTCCGGGGTCCAAGAGAAACTGAAGCTTTCTTT.

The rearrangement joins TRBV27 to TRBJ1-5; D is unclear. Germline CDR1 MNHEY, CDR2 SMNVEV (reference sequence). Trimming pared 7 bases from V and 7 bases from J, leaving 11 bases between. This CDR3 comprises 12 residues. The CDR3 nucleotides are TGTGCCAGCAAGACGGGGAACCAGCCCCAGCATTTT. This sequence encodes CASKTGNQPQHF.

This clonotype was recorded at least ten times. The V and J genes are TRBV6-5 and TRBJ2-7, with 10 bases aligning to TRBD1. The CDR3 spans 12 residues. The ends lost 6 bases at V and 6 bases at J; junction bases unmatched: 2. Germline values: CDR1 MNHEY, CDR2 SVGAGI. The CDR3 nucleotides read TGTGCCAGCAGAAGGACAGGGGGCGAGCAGTACTTC. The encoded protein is CASRRTGGEQYF.

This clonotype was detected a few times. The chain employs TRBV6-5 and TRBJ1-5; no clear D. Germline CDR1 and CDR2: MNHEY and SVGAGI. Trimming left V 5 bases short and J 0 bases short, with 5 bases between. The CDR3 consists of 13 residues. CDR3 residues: CASSQHSNQPQHF. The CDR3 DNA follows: TGTGCCAGCAGTCAGCATAGCAATCAGCCCCAGCATTTT.

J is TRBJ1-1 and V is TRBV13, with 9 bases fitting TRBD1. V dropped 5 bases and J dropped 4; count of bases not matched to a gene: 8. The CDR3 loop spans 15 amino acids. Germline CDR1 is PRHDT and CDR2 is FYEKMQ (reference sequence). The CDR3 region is CASSPQGAGGTEAFF. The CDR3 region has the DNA TGTGCCAGCAGCCCACAGGGGGCTGGGGGCACTGAAGCTTTCTTT.

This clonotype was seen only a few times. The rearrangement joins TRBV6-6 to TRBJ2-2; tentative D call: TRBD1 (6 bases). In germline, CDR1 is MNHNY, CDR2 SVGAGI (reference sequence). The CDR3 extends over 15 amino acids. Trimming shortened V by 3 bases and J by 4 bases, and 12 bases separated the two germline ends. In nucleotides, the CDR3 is TGTGCCAGCAGTTATCCAGGGGTCGGCACCGGGGAGCTGTTTTTT. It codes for CASSYPGVGTGELFF.

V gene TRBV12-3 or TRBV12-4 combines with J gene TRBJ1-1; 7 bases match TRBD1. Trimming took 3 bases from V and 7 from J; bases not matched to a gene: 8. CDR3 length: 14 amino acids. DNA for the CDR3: TGTGCCAGCAGTTTTAAACAAGGGGGCATTGAAGCTTTCTTT. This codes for CASSFKQGGIEAFF.

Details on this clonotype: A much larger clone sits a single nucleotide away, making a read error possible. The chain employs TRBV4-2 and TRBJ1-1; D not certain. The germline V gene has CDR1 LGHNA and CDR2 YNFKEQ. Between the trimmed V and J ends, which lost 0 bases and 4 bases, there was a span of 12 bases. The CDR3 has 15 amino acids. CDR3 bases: TGTGCCAGCAGCCAAGATTTAGGTTTGGGCACTGAAGCTTTCTTT. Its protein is CASSQDLGLGTEAFF.

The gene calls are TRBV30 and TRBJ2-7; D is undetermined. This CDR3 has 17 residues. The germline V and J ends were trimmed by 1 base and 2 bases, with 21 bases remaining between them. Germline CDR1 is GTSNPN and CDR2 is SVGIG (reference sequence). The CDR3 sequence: CAWSELTGSSTAYEQYF. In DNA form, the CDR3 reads TGTGCCTGGAGTGAATTAACCGGGTCCTCGACTGCCTACGAGCAGTACTTC.

Written as DNA, the CDR3 is TGTGCCGACCCTGCGACAGACCGCACAGATACGCAGTATTTT. It encodes CADPATDRTDTQYF. The chain uses TRBV28 and TRBJ2-3, with a tentative D call TRBD1 (5 bases). Trimming pared 11 bases from V and 1 base from J, leaving 16 bases between. The CDR3 has 14 residues. Germline V gene lookup returns CDR1 MDHEN and CDR2 SYDVKM.

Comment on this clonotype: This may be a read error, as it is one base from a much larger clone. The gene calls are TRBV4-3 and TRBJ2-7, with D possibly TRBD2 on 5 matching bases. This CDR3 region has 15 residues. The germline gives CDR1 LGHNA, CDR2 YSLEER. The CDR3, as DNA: TGCGCCAGCAGCCAAGACCGAGGGTCCATCTACGGGCAGTACTTC. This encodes CASSQDRGSIYGQYF.

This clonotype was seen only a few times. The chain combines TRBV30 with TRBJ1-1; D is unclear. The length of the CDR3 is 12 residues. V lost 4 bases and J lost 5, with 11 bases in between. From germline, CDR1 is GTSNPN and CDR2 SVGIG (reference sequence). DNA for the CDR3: TGTGCCTGGAACGACGGAGGGACTGAAGCTTTCTTT. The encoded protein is CAWNDGGTEAFF.

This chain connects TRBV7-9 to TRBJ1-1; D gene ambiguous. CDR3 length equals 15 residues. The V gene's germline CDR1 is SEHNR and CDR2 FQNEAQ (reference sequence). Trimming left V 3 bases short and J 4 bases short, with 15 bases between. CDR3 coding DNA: TGTGCCAGCAGCTTCTCCGATAGACTAGTCACTGAAGCTTTCTTT. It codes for CASSFSDRLVTEAFF.